The sequence of this T cell receptor beta chain was determined in a study of shared clonotypes between healthy human individuals. On the study more broadly: Donors had three CD4 naive, three CD4 memory, two CD8 naive and one CD8 memory plate apiece. Study results and caveats: The small donor group covered limited genetic and exposure diversity.

Selected positively for CCR7 and CD45RO-negative, naive CD8 cells excluded terminally differentiated effector memory CD45RA+ cells. As to this clone: Its matching antigen is unknown.

V lost 5 bases and J lost 6; bases outside the gene matches: 12. The germline CDR1 and CDR2 sequences are SGHAT and FQDESV (reference sequence). The CDR3 runs 16 residues. Sequencing used immunoSEQ multiplex PCR; TCRdb keeps in-frame clones, though not all of them. The sample lists roughly 2.1 million clones, around 93% occurring once. The source is a man in his late teens or twenties in good health. Some clones in this sample may be carry-over from other donors' samples. Sequenced material: naive CD8+ T cells from PBMCs. The chain carries TRBV11-1 and TRBJ1-4; 7 nucleotides match TRBD1. CDR3 sequence: CASSPRRGPEDEKLFF. In nucleotides, the CDR3 is TGTGCCAGCAGCCCCAGGAGGGGGCCCGAAGATGAAAAACTGTTTTTT.